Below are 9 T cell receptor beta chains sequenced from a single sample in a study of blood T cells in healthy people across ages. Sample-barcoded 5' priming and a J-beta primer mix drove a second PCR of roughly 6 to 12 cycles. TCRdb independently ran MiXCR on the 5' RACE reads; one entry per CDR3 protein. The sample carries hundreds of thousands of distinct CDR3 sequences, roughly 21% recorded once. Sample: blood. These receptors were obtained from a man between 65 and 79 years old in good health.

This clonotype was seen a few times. The CDR3 sequence: CAIRTTGGARESSYNEQFF. The CDR3 DNA is TGTGCCATCAGGACGACAGGGGGCGCCCGGGAGAGCTCCTACAATGAGCAGTTCTTC. This rearrangement joins TRBV10-3 to TRBJ2-1; the match to TRBD1 covers 10 bases. Germline assignment: CDR1 ENHRY and CDR2 SYGVKD. The CDR3 spans 19 residues. The ends lost 6 bases at V and 0 bases at J; junction bases unmatched: 14.

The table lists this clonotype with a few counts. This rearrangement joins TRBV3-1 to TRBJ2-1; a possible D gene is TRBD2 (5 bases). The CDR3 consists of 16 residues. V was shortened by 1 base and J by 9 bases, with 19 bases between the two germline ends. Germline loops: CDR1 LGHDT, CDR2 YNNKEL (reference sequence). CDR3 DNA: TGTGCCAGCAGCCAAGGGGTGGGAGCAGTGGGAAGTGAGCAGTTCTTC. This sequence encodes CASSQGVGAVGSEQFF.

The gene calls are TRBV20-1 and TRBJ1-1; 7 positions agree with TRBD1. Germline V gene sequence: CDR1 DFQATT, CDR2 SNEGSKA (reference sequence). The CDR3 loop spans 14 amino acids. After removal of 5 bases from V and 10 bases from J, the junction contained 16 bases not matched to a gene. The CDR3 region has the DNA TGCAGTGCTCGAGCAGGGGGGGCTGCGGGCCCAGCTTTCTTT. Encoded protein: CSARAGGAAGPAFF.

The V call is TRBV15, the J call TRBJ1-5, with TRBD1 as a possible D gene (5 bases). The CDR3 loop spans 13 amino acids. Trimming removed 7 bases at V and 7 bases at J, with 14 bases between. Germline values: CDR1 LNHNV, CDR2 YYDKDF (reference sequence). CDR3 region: CATNPRRGQPQHF. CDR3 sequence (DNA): TGTGCCACCAACCCGCGAAGGGGCCAGCCCCAGCATTTT.

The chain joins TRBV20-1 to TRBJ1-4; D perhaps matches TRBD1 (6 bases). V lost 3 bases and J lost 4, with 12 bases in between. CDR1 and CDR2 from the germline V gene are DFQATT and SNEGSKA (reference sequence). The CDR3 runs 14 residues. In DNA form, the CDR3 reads TGCAGTGCTAGGGCGGGACATCTTAATGAAAAACTGTTTTTT. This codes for CSARAGHLNEKLFF.

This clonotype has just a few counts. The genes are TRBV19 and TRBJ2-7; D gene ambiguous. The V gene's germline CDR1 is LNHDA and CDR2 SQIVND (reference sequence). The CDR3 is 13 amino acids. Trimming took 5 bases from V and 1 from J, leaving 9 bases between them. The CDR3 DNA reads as TGTGCCAGTAGTGGTGTCAGTTCCTACGAGCAGTACTTC. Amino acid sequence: CASSGVSSYEQYF. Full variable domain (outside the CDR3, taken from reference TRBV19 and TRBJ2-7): DGGITQSPKYLFRKEGQNVTLSCEQNLNHDAMYWYRQDPGQGLRLIYYSQIVNDFQKGDIAEGYSVSREKKESFPLTVTSAQKNPTAFYLCASSGVSSYEQYFGPGTRLTVT.

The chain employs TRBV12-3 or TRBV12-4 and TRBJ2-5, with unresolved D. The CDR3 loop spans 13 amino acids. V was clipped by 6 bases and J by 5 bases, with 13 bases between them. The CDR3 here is CASSPGHLETQYF. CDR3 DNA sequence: TGTGCCAGCAGCCCGGGCCACCTTGAGACCCAGTACTTC.

The CDR3 is CASRSDEKLFF. DNA for the CDR3: TGTGCCAGCAGATCAGATGAAAAACTGTTTTTT. This sequence joins TRBV27 and TRBJ1-4; the D is unclear. This CDR3 is 11 amino acids long. Trimming removed 6 bases from V and 6 bases from J, with 5 bases in between. CDR1 and CDR2 (germline): MNHEY, SMNVEV (reference sequence).

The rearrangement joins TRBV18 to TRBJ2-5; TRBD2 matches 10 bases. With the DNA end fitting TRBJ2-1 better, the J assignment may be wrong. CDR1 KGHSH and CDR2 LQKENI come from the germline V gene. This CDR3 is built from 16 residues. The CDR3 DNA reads TGTGCCAGCTCACCCGGGACTAGCGTTCGGGGCAATGAGCAGTTCTTC. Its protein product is CASSPGTSVRGNEQFF.